This TCR beta chain was obtained from a study of T cells in Graves' hyperthyroidism and ophthalmopathy. The study, taken as a whole, reports: A 13 V-J signature model discriminated ophthalmopathy versus stable hyperthyroidism. Most thyroid clonotypes expanded above 0.001 appeared in blood too.

This clonotype has just a few counts. Antigen unknown. Patients with ophthalmopathy all had a Clinical Activity Score of at least 3, a NOSPECS grade of at least 4 and duration under 3 months. Exclusion of a patient resulted from uncontrolled infection, other autoimmune disease, pregnancy or lactation. It was RNA transcripts that yielded the amplified TCR beta CDR3 regions. First-round RT-PCR targeting the TCR CDR3 was performed with the HTBI primer set. Using its own MiXCR run on the multiplex PCR reads, TCRdb lists one record per CDR3 protein. The data contain roughly 280,000 distinct CDR3 sequences, 22% of them singletons. V lost 2 bases to trimming and J lost 6 bases, with 14 bases between them. The CDR3 runs to 15 residues.

The specimen sequenced was blood. The chain combines TRBV12-3 or TRBV12-4 with TRBJ1-5; TRBD1 might be the D (5 bases). This receptor was identified in a man younger than 45 with Graves' ophthalmopathy. The CDR3 loop is CASSLSAPGGQPQHF. The CDR3 DNA sequence: TGTGCCAGCAGTTTATCGGCCCCCGGGGGTCAGCCCCAGCATTTT.